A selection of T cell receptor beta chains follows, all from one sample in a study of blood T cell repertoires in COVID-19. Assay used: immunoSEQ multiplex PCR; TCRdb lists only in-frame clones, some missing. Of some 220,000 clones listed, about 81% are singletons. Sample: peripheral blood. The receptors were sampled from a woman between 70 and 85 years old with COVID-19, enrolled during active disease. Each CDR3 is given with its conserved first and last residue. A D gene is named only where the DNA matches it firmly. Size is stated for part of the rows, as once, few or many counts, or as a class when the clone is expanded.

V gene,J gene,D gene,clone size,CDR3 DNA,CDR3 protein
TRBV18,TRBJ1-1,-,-,TGTGCCAGCTCCCCTGACAGGAGCATGAACACTGAAGCTTTCTTT,CASSPDRSMNTEAFF
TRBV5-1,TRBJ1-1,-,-,TGCGCCAGCAGCTTGGGGAGGGGAACTGAAGCTTTCTTT,CASSLGRGTEAFF
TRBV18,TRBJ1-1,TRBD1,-,TGTGCCAGCTCACCAATAATATCGGGACAGAGTGAAGCTTTCTTT,CASSPIISGQSEAFF
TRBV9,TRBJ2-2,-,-,TGTGCCAGCAGCCAACAGGGCGCGAACACCGGGGAGCTGTTTTTT,CASSQQGANTGELFF
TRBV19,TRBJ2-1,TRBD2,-,TGTGCCAGTAGCTACAAGATGAGCGGGACCCATCGCGGATACAATGAGCAGTTCTTC,CASSYKMSGTHRGYNEQFF
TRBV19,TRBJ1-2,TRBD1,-,TGTGCCAGTAGTATAACTGGGACAGGGAACTTCGGTGGCTACACCTTC,CASSITGTGNFGGYTF
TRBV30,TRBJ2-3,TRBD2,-,TGTGCCTGGAGCCCAGCCCTGGGCGGACGGGAGGGGCAGTATTTT,CAWSPALGGREGQYF
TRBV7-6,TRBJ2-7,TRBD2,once,TGTGCCAGCAGCCCCCAATCTAGCGGGAACTACGAGCAGTACTTC,CASSPQSSGNYEQYF
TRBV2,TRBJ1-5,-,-,TGTGCCAGCAATCGGGAGGCAACGGATCAGCCCCAGCATTTT,CASNREATDQPQHF
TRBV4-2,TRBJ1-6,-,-,TGTGCCAGCAGCCAAGACCGGACTGGGCTGGGCTACTCACCCCTCCACTTT,CASSQDRTGLGYSPLHF
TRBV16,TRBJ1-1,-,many,TGTGCCAGCAGCCAGCGGCCGGAGAACACTGAAGCTTTCTTT,CASSQRPENTEAFF
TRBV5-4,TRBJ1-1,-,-,TGTGCCAGCAGCTCTCTGTCAGGGTTGAACACTGAAGCTTTCTTT,CASSSLSGLNTEAFF
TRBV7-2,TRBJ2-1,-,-,TGTGCCAGCAGCTTAGTCCTGATCACGGGTAATGAGCAGTTCTTC,CASSLVLITGNEQFF
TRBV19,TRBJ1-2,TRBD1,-,TGTGCCAGTGCCACAGGGGGCGCGATGATTGGCTACACCTTC,CASATGGAMIGYTF
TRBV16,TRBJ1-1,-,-,TGTGCCAGCAGCCAGGGACACCCGAACACTGAAGCTTTCTTT,CASSQGHPNTEAFF
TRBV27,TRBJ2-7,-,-,TGTGCCAGCAGTCTCCTCTACGAGCAGTACTTC,CASSLLYEQYF
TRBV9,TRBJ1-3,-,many,TGTGCCAGCAGCCCCCAGGGACAAGCGGGAAACACCATATATTTT,CASSPQGQAGNTIYF
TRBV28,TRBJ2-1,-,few,TGTGCCAGCAGCCCAGTTCAGGGAGGGGGTACGAATGAGCAGTTCTTC,CASSPVQGGGTNEQFF
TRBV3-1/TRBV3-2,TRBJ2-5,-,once,TGTGCCAGCAGCGAAGGGGTAGAGCAAGGGGCCCAGTACTTC,CASSEGVEQGAQYF
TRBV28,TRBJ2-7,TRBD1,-,TGTGCCAGCAGGCCCACAGGGGGAGTATACGAGCAGTACTTC,CASRPTGGVYEQYF
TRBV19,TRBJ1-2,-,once,TGTGCCAGTAGTAGCAGGGAAGGCTATGGCTACACCTTC,CASSSREGYGYTF
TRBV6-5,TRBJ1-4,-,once,TGTGCCAGCAGTTCGTCAGGGTCCCGGGAGGAAAAACTGTTTTTT,CASSSSGSREEKLFF
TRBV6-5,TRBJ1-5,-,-,TGTGCCAGCAGGCCACAGGGAGGGAGTCAGCCCCAGCATTTT,CASRPQGGSQPQHF
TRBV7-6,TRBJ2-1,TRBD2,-,TGTGCCAGCAGAACCTCCGGGGACGGGACTAGTAGAGATGAGCAGTTCTTC,CASRTSGDGTSRDEQFF
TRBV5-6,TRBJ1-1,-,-,TGTGCCAGCAGCACGGACAGTGGGAACACTGAAGCTTTCTTT,CASSTDSGNTEAFF
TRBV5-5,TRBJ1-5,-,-,TGTGCCAGCAGCTATAGGCGGAATCAGCCCCAGCATTTT,CASSYRRNQPQHF
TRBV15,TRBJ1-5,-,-,TGTGCCACCAGCAGAGATGACCGGAGTACGGGCAATCAGCCCCAGCATTTT,CATSRDDRSTGNQPQHF
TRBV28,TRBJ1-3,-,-,TGTGCCAGCAGTACACAGGGAAACACCATATATTTT,CASSTQGNTIYF
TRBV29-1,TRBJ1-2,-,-,TGCAGCGTTGAAGATCCTACAGCTAACTATGGCTACACCTTC,CSVEDPTANYGYTF
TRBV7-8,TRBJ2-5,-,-,TGTGCCAGCAGCCCACTACGTCCCGGTCAAGAGACCCAGTACTTC,CASSPLRPGQETQYF
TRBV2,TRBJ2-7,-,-,TGTGCCAGCTCGGCGGGATTTAGTTACGAGCAGTACTTC,CASSAGFSYEQYF
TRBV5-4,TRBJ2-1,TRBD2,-,TGTGCCAGCAGCTGGGAGCGGGAGGTTTTAAATGAGCAGTTCTTC,CASSWEREVLNEQFF
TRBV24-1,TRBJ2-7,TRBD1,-,TGTGCCACCAGTGATCCCTTGACAGGGGAGGTGCAGTACTTC,CATSDPLTGEVQYF
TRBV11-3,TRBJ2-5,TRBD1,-,TGTGCCAGCAGCTTAGAAACAGGGGCCCAGTACTTC,CASSLETGAQYF
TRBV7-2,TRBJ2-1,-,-,TGTGCCAGCAGCCCCCTGAGGGCCTACAATGAGCAGTTCTTC,CASSPLRAYNEQFF
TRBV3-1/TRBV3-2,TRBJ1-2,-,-,TGTGCCAGCAGCCAAGATTATTCAGGGACTACTCATGGCTACACCTTC,CASSQDYSGTTHGYTF
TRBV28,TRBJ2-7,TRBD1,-,TGTGCCACCACAGGGGGCTACGAGCAGTACTTC,CATTGGYEQYF
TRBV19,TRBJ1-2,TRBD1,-,TGTGCCAGTAGCAAACGGGACAGGGCGTCCTCTAACTATGGCTACACCTTC,CASSKRDRASSNYGYTF
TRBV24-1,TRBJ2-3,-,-,TGTGCCACCAGTGCTCCAGGCCCAGATACGCAGTATTTT,CATSAPGPDTQYF
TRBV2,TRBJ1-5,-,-,TGTGCCACCGGGGAAGCTTCAGACAGTCAGCCCCAGCATTTT,CATGEASDSQPQHF
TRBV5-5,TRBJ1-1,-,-,TGTGCCAGCAGCTTTATCGGGGGGTCAGGTACTGAAGCTTTCTTT,CASSFIGGSGTEAFF
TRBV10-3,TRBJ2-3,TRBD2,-,TGTGCCATCGGAGTCGGGGGGAACTCAGATACGCAGTATTTT,CAIGVGGNSDTQYF
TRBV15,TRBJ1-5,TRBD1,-,TGTGCCACCAGCACCCGACAGGGGAATCAGCCCCAGCATTTT,CATSTRQGNQPQHF
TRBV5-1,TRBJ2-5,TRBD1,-,TGCGCCAGCAGCACCGGACAGGGCGGGGACGGAGAGACCCAGTACTTC,CASSTGQGGDGETQYF
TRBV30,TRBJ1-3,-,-,TGTGCCTGGAGGCCCTCTAACTCTGGAAACACCATATATTTT,CAWRPSNSGNTIYF